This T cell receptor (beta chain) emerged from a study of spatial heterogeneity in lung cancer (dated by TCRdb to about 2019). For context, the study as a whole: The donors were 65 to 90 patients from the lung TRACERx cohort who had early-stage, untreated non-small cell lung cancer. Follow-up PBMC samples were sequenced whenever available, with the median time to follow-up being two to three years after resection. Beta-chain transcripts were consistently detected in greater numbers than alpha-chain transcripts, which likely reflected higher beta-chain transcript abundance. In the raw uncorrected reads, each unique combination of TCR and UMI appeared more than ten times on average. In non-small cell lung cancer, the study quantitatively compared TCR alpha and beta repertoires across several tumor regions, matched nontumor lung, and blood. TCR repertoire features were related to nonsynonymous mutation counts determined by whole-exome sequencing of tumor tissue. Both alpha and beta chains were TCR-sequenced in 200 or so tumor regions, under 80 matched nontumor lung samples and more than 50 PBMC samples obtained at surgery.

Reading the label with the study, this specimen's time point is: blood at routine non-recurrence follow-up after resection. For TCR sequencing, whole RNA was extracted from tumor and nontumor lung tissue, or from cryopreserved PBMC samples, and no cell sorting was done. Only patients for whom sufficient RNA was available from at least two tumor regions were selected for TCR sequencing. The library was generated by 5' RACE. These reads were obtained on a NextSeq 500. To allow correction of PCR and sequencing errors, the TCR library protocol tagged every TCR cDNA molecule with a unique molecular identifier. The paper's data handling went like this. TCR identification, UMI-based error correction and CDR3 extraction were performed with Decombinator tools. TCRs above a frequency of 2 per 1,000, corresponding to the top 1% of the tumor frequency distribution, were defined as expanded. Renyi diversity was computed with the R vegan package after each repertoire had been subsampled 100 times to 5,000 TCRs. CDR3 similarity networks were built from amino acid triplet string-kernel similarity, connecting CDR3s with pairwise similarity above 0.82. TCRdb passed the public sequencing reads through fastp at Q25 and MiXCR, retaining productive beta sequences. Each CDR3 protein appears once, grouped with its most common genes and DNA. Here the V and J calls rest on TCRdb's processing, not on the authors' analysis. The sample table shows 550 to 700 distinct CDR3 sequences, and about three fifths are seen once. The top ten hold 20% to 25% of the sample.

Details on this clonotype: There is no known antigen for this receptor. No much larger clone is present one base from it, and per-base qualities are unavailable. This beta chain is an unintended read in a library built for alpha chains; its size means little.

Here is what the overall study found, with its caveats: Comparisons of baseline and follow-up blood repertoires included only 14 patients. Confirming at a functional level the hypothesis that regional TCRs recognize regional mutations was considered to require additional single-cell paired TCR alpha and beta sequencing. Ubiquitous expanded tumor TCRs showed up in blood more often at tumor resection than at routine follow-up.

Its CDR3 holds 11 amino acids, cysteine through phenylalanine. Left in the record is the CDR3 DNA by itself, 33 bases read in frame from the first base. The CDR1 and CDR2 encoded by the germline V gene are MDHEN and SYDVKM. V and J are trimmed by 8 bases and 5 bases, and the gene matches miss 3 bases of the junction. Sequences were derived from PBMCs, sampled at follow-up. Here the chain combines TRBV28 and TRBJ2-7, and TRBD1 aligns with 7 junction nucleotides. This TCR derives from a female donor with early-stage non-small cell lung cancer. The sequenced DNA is TGTGCCAGCCAGGGGGACCACGAGCAGTACTTC. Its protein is CASQGDHEQYF. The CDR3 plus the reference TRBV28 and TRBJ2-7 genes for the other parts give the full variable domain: DVKVTQSSRYLVKRTGEKVFLECVQDMDHENMFWYRQDPGLGLRLIYFSYDVKMKEKGDIPEGYSVSREKKERFSLILESASTNQTSMYLCASQGDHEQYFGPGTRLTVT.